The sequence of this TCR beta chain was determined in a study of blood T cell repertoires in COVID-19. About the research overall: Both acute and convalescent COVID-19 samples were obtained from the United States, Italy and Spain.

Using immunoSEQ multiplex PCR, the repertoire was profiled, and TCRdb retains in-frame clones only, with some absent. The sample gives about 160,000 clones, 84% of which show up once; about 7.3% is in the top ten. The V and J ends lost 6 bases and 6 bases respectively, with 14 bases between them. The CDR3 is 13 amino acids. The genes are TRBV12-3 or TRBV12-4 and TRBJ1-2; D is perhaps TRBD1 (5 bases). This sequence was found in a man aged 45-65 years who had recovered from COVID-19. The sequenced sample consisted of PBMCs or T cells enriched from blood (not recorded which). The CDR3 DNA sequence: TGTGCCAGCAGCGAAAGACAGAGGCATGGCTACACCTTC. This encodes CASSERQRHGYTF.